This passage covers 12 T cell receptor beta chains from one sample sequenced in a study of T cell responses to AZD1222 COVID-19 vaccine. TCRdb keeps only in-frame clones here, not all; method: immunoSEQ multiplex PCR. The table lists approximately 76,000 clones, 85% to 95% of them singletons, with 4.5% in the top ten. The starting material was peripheral blood, obtained on day 0 of MenACWY control vaccination. The receptors originated from an adult in good health.

The chain links TRBV19 to TRBJ2-1; the D is unclear. CDR3 length equals 15 residues. The V gene lost 5 bases and the J gene lost 1 base, with 12 bases spanning the gap. Germline V gene data show CDR1 as LNHDA and CDR2 as SQIVND (reference sequence). This CDR3 is CASSYMGGSYNEQFF. The CDR3 region has the DNA TGTGCCAGTAGTTATATGGGTGGGTCCTACAATGAGCAGTTCTTC.

The chain combines TRBV6-6 with TRBJ2-7; TRBD1 is a possible D gene (5 bases). Germline CDR1 reads MNHNY; CDR2 reads SVGAGI (reference sequence). V was pared by 5 bases and J by 4 bases, with 12 bases between. This CDR3 is built from 13 residues. Here the CDR3 reads CASSRSGKYEQYF. In DNA, the CDR3 is TGTGCCAGCAGTCGATCAGGGAAGTACGAGCAGTACTTC.

V gene TRBV3-1 (or the pseudogene TRBV3-2) combines with J gene TRBJ1-1; 8 positions agree with TRBD1. CDR1 LGHDT and CDR2 YNNKEL come from the germline V gene (reference sequence). The CDR3 loop spans 15 amino acids. The junction had 14 bases not matched to a gene; V was cut back by 3 bases and J by 11 bases. As DNA, the CDR3 is TGTGCCAGCAGCCAGACCCCAACATTAACAGGGGGGGCTTTCTTT. Translation gives CASSQTPTLTGGAFF.

This chain uses TRBV10-2 with TRBJ1-1, with a possible D match to TRBD1 (6 bases). CDR3 length: 14 residues. With 6 bases removed from V and 5 bases from J, the gap between germline ends came to 16 bases. Germline V CDR1 and CDR2: WSHSY, SAAADI. The CDR3 DNA reads TGCGCCAGCAGACCCGACAGGATTAAGACTGAAGCTTTCTTT. This encodes CASRPDRIKTEAFF.

This clone was detected once. The CDR3 loop is CASSERANEKLFF. CDR3 sequence (DNA): TGTGCCAGTAGTGAACGAGCTAATGAAAAACTGTTTTTT. The genes are TRBV19 and TRBJ1-4; unclear D gene. The CDR3 is 13 amino acids. Germline V gene lookup returns CDR1 LNHDA and CDR2 SQIVND (reference sequence). Trimming took off 5 bases at V and 3 bases at J, with 7 bases between the two ends.

The chain links TRBV6-6 to TRBJ1-1; D possibly corresponds to TRBD1 (6 bases). The germline V gene encodes CDR1 MNHNY and CDR2 SVGAGI (reference sequence). CDR3 length equals 15 residues. V lost 9 bases and J lost 0, with 17 bases in between. The CDR3 DNA reads TGTGCCAGTCAGGGGCCTCCGACCTTGAACACTGAAGCTTTCTTT. This sequence encodes CASQGPPTLNTEAFF.

The CDR3 here is CASSPRGGYEQYF. The CDR3 DNA sequence: TGTGCCAGCAGCCCGAGGGGGGGCTACGAGCAGTACTTC. This sequence joins TRBV27 and TRBJ2-7; weak D call: TRBD2 (7 bases). This CDR3 spans 13 amino acids. Germline V gene lookup returns CDR1 MNHEY and CDR2 SMNVEV (reference sequence). The ends were cut back, 6 bases at V and 3 bases at J, with 12 bases in the middle.

The V and J genes are TRBV2 and TRBJ1-5, with D hard to call. Germline assignment: CDR1 SNHLY and CDR2 FYNNEI. The CDR3 spans 14 residues. V lost 5 bases and J 1 base, leaving 9 bases between the germline ends. The CDR3 sequence is CASSSDGSNQPQHF. The CDR3 nucleotides read TGTGCCAGCAGTTCGGACGGGAGCAATCAGCCCCAGCATTTT.

The chain employs TRBV20-1 and TRBJ2-1; the D call may be TRBD1 or TRBD2 (5 bases each). Germline V gene data show CDR1 as DFQATT and CDR2 as SNEGSKA (reference sequence). The CDR3 sequence is 11 residues long. Trimming pared 2 bases from V and 9 bases from J, leaving 8 bases between. CDR3 coding DNA: TGCAGTGCTAGATATGGGACTGAGCAGTTCTTC. Encoded protein: CSARYGTEQFF.

This clone has just a few counts. This chain connects TRBV11-3 to TRBJ2-7; possibly TRBD1 or TRBD2 for D (6 bases each). The germline CDR1 and CDR2 sequences are SGHNT and YENEEA. The CDR3 has 18 residues. V shed 0 bases and J shed 5 bases, with 23 bases lying between them. CDR3 protein: CASSLDQGGSSGSNEQYF. DNA of the CDR3: TGTGCCAGCAGCTTAGATCAAGGGGGAAGTAGCGGAAGCAACGAGCAGTACTTC.

The genes are TRBV18 and TRBJ2-5; D may be TRBD2 (7 bases). The CDR3 length is 14 residues. The germline V gene encodes CDR1 KGHSH and CDR2 LQKENI. V was trimmed by 1 base and J by 4 bases, leaving 10 bases between them. Here the CDR3 reads CASSPRGGAETQYF. DNA for the CDR3: TGTGCCAGCTCACCACGGGGGGGCGCAGAGACCCAGTACTTC.

The chain recombines TRBV4-1 with TRBJ2-1, with 13 nucleotides matching TRBD2. The trim removed 4 bases at V and 7 bases at J, leaving 4 bases unmatched. Germline values: CDR1 MGHRA, CDR2 YSYEKL. This CDR3 spans 15 amino acids. This CDR3 reads CASSLLAGGKNEQFF. For the CDR3, the DNA is TGCGCCAGCAGCCTACTAGCGGGAGGGAAAAATGAGCAGTTCTTC.